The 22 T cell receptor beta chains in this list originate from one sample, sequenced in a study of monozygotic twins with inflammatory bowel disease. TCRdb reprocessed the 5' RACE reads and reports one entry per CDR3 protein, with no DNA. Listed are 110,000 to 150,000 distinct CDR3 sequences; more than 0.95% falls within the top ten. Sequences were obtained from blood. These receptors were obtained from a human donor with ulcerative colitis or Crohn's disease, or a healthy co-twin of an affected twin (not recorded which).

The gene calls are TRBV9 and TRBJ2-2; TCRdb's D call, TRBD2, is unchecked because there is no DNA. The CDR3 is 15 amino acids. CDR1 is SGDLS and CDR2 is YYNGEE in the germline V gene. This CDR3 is CASSPRDSSGGELFF.

The CDR3 spells CASSQTTFEAFF. The chain recombines TRBV18 with TRBJ1-1. There are 12 residues in the CDR3. From germline, CDR1 is KGHSH and CDR2 LQKENI.

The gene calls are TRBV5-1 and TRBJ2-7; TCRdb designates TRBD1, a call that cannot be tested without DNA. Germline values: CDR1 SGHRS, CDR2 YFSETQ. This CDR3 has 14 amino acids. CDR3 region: CASSLGQATYEQYF.

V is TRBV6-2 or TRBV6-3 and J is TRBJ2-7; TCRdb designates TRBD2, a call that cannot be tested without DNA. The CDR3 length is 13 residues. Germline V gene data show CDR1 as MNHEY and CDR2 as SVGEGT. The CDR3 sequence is CASIKRLADEQYF.

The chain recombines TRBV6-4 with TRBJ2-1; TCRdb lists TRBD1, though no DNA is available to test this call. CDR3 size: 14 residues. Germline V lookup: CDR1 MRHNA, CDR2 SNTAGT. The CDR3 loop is CASSDSPEGGEQFF.

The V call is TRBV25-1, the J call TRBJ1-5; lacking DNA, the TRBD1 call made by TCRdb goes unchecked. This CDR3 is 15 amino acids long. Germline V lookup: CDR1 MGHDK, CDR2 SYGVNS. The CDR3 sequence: CASSGMDGNNQPQHF.

The chain's CDR3 is CASSLVPGRGARTEAFF. The chain joins TRBV5-4 to TRBJ1-1; TCRdb's assignment of TRBD1 cannot be checked, as there is no DNA. This CDR3 region has 17 residues. Germline V gives CDR1 SGHNT, CDR2 YYREEE (reference sequence).

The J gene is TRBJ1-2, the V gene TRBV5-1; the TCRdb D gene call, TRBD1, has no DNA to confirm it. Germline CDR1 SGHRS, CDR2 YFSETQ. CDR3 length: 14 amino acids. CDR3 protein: CASSWTGIDYGYTF.

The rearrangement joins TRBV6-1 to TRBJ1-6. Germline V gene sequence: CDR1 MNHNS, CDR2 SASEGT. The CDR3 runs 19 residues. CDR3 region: CASSQTLHSPTSRNSPLHF.

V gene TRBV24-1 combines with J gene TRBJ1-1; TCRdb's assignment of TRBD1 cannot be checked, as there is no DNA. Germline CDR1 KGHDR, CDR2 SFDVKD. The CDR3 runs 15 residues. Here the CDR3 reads CATRGTGGRNLEAFF.

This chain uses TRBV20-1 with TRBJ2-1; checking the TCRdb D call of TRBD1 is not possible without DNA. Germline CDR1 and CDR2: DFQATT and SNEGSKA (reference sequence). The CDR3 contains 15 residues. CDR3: CSASRAGPPHNEQFF.

This chain's CDR3 is CASSQEGTQDNEQFF. The rearrangement links TRBV4-2 to TRBJ2-1; TCRdb's assignment of TRBD2 cannot be checked, as there is no DNA. There are 15 residues in the CDR3. Germline values: CDR1 LGHNA, CDR2 YNFKEQ.

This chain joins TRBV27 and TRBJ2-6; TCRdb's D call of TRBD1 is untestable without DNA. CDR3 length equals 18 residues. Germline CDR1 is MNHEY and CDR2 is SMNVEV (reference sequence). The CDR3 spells CASRGPDRLGSGANVLTF. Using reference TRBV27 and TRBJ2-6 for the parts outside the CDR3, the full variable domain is EAQVTQNPRYLITVTGKKLTVTCSQNMNHEYMSWYRQDPGLGLRQIYYSMNVEVTDKGDVPEGYKVSRKEKRNFPLILESPSPNQTSLYFCASRGPDRLGSGANVLTFGAGSRLTVL.

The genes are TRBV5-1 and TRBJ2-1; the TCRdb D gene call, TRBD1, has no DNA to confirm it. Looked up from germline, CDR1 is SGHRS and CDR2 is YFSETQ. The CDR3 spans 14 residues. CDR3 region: CASSLGQGKDEQFF.

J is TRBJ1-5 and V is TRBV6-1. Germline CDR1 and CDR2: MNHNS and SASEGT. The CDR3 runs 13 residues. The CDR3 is CASSVTTPQPQHF.

The CDR3 sequence is CASSQVAGSEQYF. The genes are TRBV4-1 and TRBJ2-7; TCRdb outputs TRBD2, but without DNA this stays unchecked. Looked up from germline, CDR1 is MGHRA and CDR2 is YSYEKL. This CDR3 has 13 amino acids.

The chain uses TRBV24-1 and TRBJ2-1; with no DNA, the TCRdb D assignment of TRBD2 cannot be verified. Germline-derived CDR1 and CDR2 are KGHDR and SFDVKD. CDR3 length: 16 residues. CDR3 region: CATSDPGTSGYNEQFF.

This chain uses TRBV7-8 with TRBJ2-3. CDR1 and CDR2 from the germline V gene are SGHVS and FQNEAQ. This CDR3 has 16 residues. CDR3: CASSLAAAPGTDTQYF. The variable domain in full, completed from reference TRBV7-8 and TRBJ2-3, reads GAGVSQSPRYKVAKRGQDVALRCDPISGHVSLFWYQQALGQGPEFLTYFQNEAQLDKSGLPSDRFFAERPEGSVSTLKIQRTQQEDSAVYLCASSLAAAPGTDTQYFGPGTRLTVL.

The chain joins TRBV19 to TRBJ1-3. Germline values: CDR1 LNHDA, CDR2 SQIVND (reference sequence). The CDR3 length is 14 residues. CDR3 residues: CASSLDRRGNTIYF.

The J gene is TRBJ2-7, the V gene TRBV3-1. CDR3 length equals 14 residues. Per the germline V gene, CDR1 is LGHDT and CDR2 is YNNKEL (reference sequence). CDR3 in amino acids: CASSPGFTPYEQYF.

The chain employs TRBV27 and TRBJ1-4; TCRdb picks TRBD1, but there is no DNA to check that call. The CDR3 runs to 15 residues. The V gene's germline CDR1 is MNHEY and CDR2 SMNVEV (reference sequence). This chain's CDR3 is CASRPQGRSNEKLFF.

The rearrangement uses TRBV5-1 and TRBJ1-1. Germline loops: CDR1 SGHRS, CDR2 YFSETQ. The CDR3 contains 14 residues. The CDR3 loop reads CASSLDGGDTKAFF.